These 23 T cell receptor beta chains originate from one sample sequenced in a study of T cell changes during pregnancy in multiple sclerosis. Assay used: immunoSEQ multiplex PCR; TCRdb lists only in-frame clones, some missing. The data contain roughly 100,000 clones, more than 85% of them singletons. Specimen: peripheral blood, collected in the second trimester of pregnancy. All receptors derive from a female donor with multiple sclerosis, enrolled in a pregnancy study.

The chain couples TRBV6-7 to TRBJ1-1, with D perhaps matching TRBD1 (6 bases). TRBV6-7 is labeled an ORF, and its function is uncertain. There are 15 residues in the CDR3. V was clipped by 8 bases and J by 1 base, with 17 bases between them. CDR3 loop: CASPLPGQSNTEAFF. The CDR3 DNA follows: TGTGCCAGCCCTCTGCCGGGACAATCGAACACTGAAGCTTTCTTT.

The chain uses TRBV5-1 and TRBJ1-3, with 8 positions matching TRBD1. V shed 0 bases and J 2 bases; nucleotides not matched to a gene: 1. The CDR3 extends over 15 amino acids. The germline V gene has CDR1 SGHRS and CDR2 YFSETQ. This chain's CDR3 is CASSLEGQAGNTIYF. The CDR3 DNA reads TGCGCCAGCAGCTTGGAGGGACAGGCTGGAAACACCATATATTTT.

The chain uses TRBV7-8 and TRBJ2-7, with TRBD2 identical over 8 bases. The CDR3 is 20 residues long. V lost 1 base and J lost 4; bases outside the gene matches: 21. Germline CDR1 and CDR2: SGHVS and FQNEAQ. The CDR3 nucleotides read TGTGCCAGCAGCTTAGTAGGAGGACTCGGGAGGGGAAAAGCGGCATACGAGCAGTACTTC. This gives the protein CASSLVGGLGRGKAAYEQYF.

V gene TRBV28 combines with J gene TRBJ1-1, with 8 bases matching TRBD1. Trimming cost V 7 bases and J 5 bases; bases outside gene matches: 9. Germline V CDR1 and CDR2: MDHEN, SYDVKM. There are 14 residues in the CDR3. DNA of the CDR3: TGTGCCAGCAACACCGGACAGGGACGGACTGAAGCTTTCTTT. Translation gives CASNTGQGRTEAFF.

The chain links TRBV2 to TRBJ2-7; TRBD2 agrees at 8 bases. CDR1 and CDR2 (germline): SNHLY, FYNNEI. V was clipped by 9 bases and J by 3 bases; unmatched bases: 13. This CDR3 spans 15 amino acids. The CDR3 sequence is CARGGPGGPSYEQYF. CDR3 nucleotide sequence: TGTGCCAGGGGGGGGCCGGGAGGGCCCAGCTACGAGCAGTACTTC.

This chain's CDR3 is CASSYLTAGNTIYF. CDR3 sequence (DNA): TGTGCCAGCAGTTACTTAACAGCTGGAAACACCATATATTTT. The rearrangement links TRBV6-6 to TRBJ1-3; D is uncertain. The CDR3 is made up of 14 amino acids. Deletions cut 1 base from V and 2 bases from J, with 6 bases between. Germline CDR1 is MNHNY and CDR2 is SVGAGI (reference sequence).

The rearrangement uses TRBV18 and TRBJ2-5, with 9 bases identical to TRBD2. Trimming at V came to 3 bases and at J to 4 bases, leaving 12 bases not matched to a gene. Germline V CDR1 and CDR2: KGHSH, LQKENI. The length of the CDR3 is 17 residues. The CDR3 spells CASSPMPSGTAGETQYF. The DNA for the CDR3 is TGTGCCAGCTCACCGATGCCTAGCGGGACTGCGGGAGAGACCCAGTACTTC.

This chain joins TRBV7-2 and TRBJ2-1; 7 bases fit TRBD2. Germline CDR1 reads SGHTA; CDR2 reads FQGNSA. V was pared by 3 bases and J by 6 bases, with 14 bases of the junction left unmatched. The CDR3 consists of 17 residues. CDR3 in DNA: TGTGCCAGCAGCTTGGTCCCGAGACTAGCATTCGGCAATGAGCAGTTCTTC. Amino acid sequence: CASSLVPRLAFGNEQFF.

This clone turned up a few times. J is TRBJ1-1 and V is TRBV7-9, with 7 bases that match TRBD1. Germline V CDR1 and CDR2: SEHNR, FQNEAQ (reference sequence). This CDR3 has 14 residues. The junction had 3 bases not matched to a gene; V was cut back by 5 bases and J by 0 bases. The CDR3 sequence: CASSPGQMNTEAFF. CDR3 coding DNA: TGTGCCAGCAGCCCGGGACAGATGAACACTGAAGCTTTCTTT.

The rearrangement links TRBV6-5 to TRBJ1-1; D call uncertain. The V gene lost 8 bases and the J gene lost 0 bases, with 10 bases spanning the gap. Germline CDR1 reads MNHEY; CDR2 reads SVGAGI. The CDR3 consists of 13 residues. The CDR3 loop reads CASGPGLNTEAFF. The CDR3 nucleotides read TGTGCCAGCGGGCCGGGATTGAACACTGAAGCTTTCTTT.

V usage is TRBV28 and J usage is TRBJ2-5, with 8 bases that match TRBD1. Germline loops: CDR1 MDHEN, CDR2 SYDVKM. CDR3 length: 16 amino acids. Trimming at V came to 6 bases and at J to 1 base, leaving 10 bases not matched to a gene. The CDR3 DNA is TGTGCCAGCAGAGAAGGCGGACAGGGCATCCAAGAGACCCAGTACTTC. Protein sequence: CASREGGQGIQETQYF.

The genes are TRBV29-1 and TRBJ2-3; D may be TRBD2 (6 bases). V was clipped by 6 bases and J by 0 bases, with 25 bases between them. The CDR3 spans 18 residues. Germline CDR1 SQVTM, CDR2 ANQGSEA. CDR3 residues: CSVSGLARGAVSTDTQYF. The CDR3 region has the DNA TGCAGCGTCTCGGGACTGGCGAGGGGAGCGGTTAGCACAGATACGCAGTATTTT.

The chain couples TRBV2 to TRBJ2-7; weak D call: TRBD1 (6 bases). The V gene lost 3 bases and the J gene lost 2 bases, with 17 bases spanning the gap. There are 16 residues in the CDR3. Germline V lookup: CDR1 SNHLY, CDR2 FYNNEI. CDR3 sequence (DNA): TGTGCCAGCAGTGAGGGGGCTCCCTTGGGGGCCTACGAGCAGTACTTC. This sequence encodes CASSEGAPLGAYEQYF. Full variable domain (rest looked up from reference TRBV2 and TRBJ2-7): EPEVTQTPSHQVTQMGQEVILRCVPISNHLYFYWYRQILGQKVEFLVSFYNNEISEKSEIFDDQFSVERPDGSNFTLKIRSTKLEDSAMYFCASSEGAPLGAYEQYFGPGTRLTVT.

This clone was recorded once. The chain employs TRBV7-2 and TRBJ2-1; 10 bases are shared with TRBD2. The V gene's germline CDR1 is SGHTA and CDR2 FQGNSA. The CDR3 loop spans 16 amino acids. Trimming at V came to 2 bases and at J to 4 bases, leaving 5 bases not matched to a gene. This CDR3 reads CASSLRSGRAYNEQFF. The DNA for the CDR3 is TGTGCCAGCAGCTTAAGAAGCGGGAGGGCTTACAATGAGCAGTTCTTC.

The rearrangement uses TRBV27 and TRBJ1-1; D not resolved. The V gene lost 4 bases and the J gene lost 6 bases, with 12 bases spanning the gap. The CDR3 covers 13 residues. Germline V gene data show CDR1 as MNHEY and CDR2 as SMNVEV (reference sequence). CDR3 DNA: TGTGCCAGCAGTTACCAACCGCCAGCTGAAGCTTTCTTT. Translation gives CASSYQPPAEAFF.

The CDR3 protein is CSVEGPLAGEYNEQFF. The CDR3 nucleotides are TGCAGCGTTGAAGGCCCTCTAGCGGGAGAATACAATGAGCAGTTCTTC. This chain connects TRBV29-1 to TRBJ2-1, with 10 nucleotides matching TRBD2. The CDR3 sequence is 16 residues long. CDR1 SQVTM and CDR2 ANQGSEA come from the germline V gene. V shed 1 base, J shed 4 bases, and the junction held 7 bases outside the gene matches.

The chain couples TRBV27 to TRBJ2-7; 9 bases agree with TRBD1. Germline lookup yields CDR1 MNHEY and CDR2 SMNVEV (reference sequence). This CDR3 comprises 16 residues. Trimming at V came to 2 bases and at J to 0 bases, leaving 5 bases not matched to a gene. For the CDR3, the DNA is TGTGCCAGCAGTTTAGGGACAGGGCTAAGCTCCTACGAGCAGTACTTC. This codes for CASSLGTGLSSYEQYF.

The V call is TRBV28, the J call TRBJ1-2; 12 bases align to TRBD1. The trim removed 2 bases at V and 10 bases at J, leaving 8 bases unmatched. The CDR3 spans 15 residues. Germline assignment: CDR1 MDHEN and CDR2 SYDVKM. The CDR3 sequence is CASSLEKWGQGAYTF. The CDR3 coding sequence is TGTGCCAGCAGTTTAGAGAAATGGGGACAGGGGGCCTACACCTTC.

This rearrangement joins TRBV19 to TRBJ2-7, with D perhaps matching TRBD1 (6 bases). CDR3 size: 13 residues. V lost 9 bases and J 1 base, leaving 13 bases between the germline ends. Germline V gene lookup returns CDR1 LNHDA and CDR2 SQIVND (reference sequence). The CDR3 DNA sequence: TGTGCCAGCCGTAAGGGGGTTTCCTACGAGCAGTACTTC. Translation: CASRKGVSYEQYF.

The V and J genes are TRBV19 and TRBJ2-7; D may be TRBD1 (6 bases). The length of the CDR3 is 13 residues. Germline CDR1 and CDR2: LNHDA and SQIVND (reference sequence). Trimming took off 4 bases at V and 3 bases at J, with 10 bases between the two ends. CDR3 sequence: CASSRQVHYEQYF. DNA of the CDR3: TGTGCCAGTAGTAGACAGGTTCACTACGAGCAGTACTTC. Variable domain in full (rest from reference TRBV19 and TRBJ2-7): DGGITQSPKYLFRKEGQNVTLSCEQNLNHDAMYWYRQDPGQGLRLIYYSQIVNDFQKGDIAEGYSVSREKKESFPLTVTSAQKNPTAFYLCASSRQVHYEQYFGPGTRLTVT.

This chain joins TRBV7-2 and TRBJ2-7; 9 nucleotides align to TRBD1. The CDR3 length is 17 residues. V lost 0 bases, J lost 3 bases, and 9 bases stayed unmatched. The germline V gene has CDR1 SGHTA and CDR2 FQGNSA. In nucleotides, the CDR3 is TGTGCCAGCAGCTTAGCGTTCGGGGACAGGGATGTCTACGAGCAGTACTTC. This translates into CASSLAFGDRDVYEQYF.

The V and J genes are TRBV16 and TRBJ1-2; no reliable D call. Germline V CDR1 and CDR2: KGHSY, FQNENV. The V and J ends lost 4 bases and 7 bases respectively, with 13 bases between them. There are 13 residues in the CDR3. CDR3 nucleotide sequence: TGTGCCAGCAGCCTCCGGATGAGCGGTGGCTACACCTTC. Encoded protein: CASSLRMSGGYTF.

The chain joins TRBV2 to TRBJ2-7, with D unresolved. This CDR3 contains 15 residues. Trimming removed 0 bases from V and 1 base from J, with 10 bases in between. Germline-derived CDR1 and CDR2 are SNHLY and FYNNEI. The CDR3 sequence: CASSEAVPRSYEQYF. In nucleotides, the CDR3 is TGTGCCAGCAGTGAAGCGGTTCCTAGGTCCTACGAGCAGTACTTC.